This T cell receptor (beta chain) was retrieved from a study of T cell changes during pregnancy in multiple sclerosis. Using immunoSEQ multiplex PCR, the repertoire was profiled, and TCRdb retains in-frame clones only, with some absent. The table records about 43,000 clones, approximately 87% of them present only once. The length of the CDR3 is 13 residues. The germline V and J ends were trimmed by 3 bases and 5 bases, with 10 bases remaining between them. The V gene's germline CDR1 is SGHTA and CDR2 FQGNSA. The material was peripheral blood, obtained in the second trimester of pregnancy. The chain carries TRBV7-2 and TRBJ2-5, with D possibly being TRBD2 (5 bases). This clonotype was sampled from a female donor in good health, enrolled as a control in a pregnancy study. The CDR3 DNA follows: TGTGCCAGCAGCTTGGGCAGAGGGGAGACCCAGTACTTC. Protein: CASSLGRGETQYF.